Here is one TCR beta chain with its context. The sample belongs to a study of control samples from healthy donors and cancer patients. The CDR3 loop spans 11 amino acids. Germline V gene lookup returns CDR1 SNHLY and CDR2 FYNNEI. Deletions cut 7 bases from V and 6 bases from J, with 10 bases between. Here immunoSEQ multiplex PCR was the method, and the copy in TCRdb shows in-frame clones only, minus some. Among some 190,000 clones listed, roughly nine tenths were seen once. This chain links TRBV2 with TRBJ2-7, with D unclear. The material sequenced was blood. This TCR came from a man in his thirties or forties in good health. CDR3 DNA: TGTGCCAGCACATTTGCCGTCGAGCAGTACTTC. Protein: CASTFAVEQYF.